The source of this T cell receptor (beta chain) is a study of blood T cell repertoires in COVID-19. Study-level information: Whether acute or convalescent, the COVID-19 samples came from the United States, Italy and Spain.

Participants came from about two dozen US areas, aged roughly 18 to 95 years. Recovery meant two consecutive negative NP/OP PCR tests, professional clearance, or resolved symptoms. Original processing notes: Estimation of nucleated cell counts was performed using reference gene primer amplification. The repertoire was sequenced with immunoSEQ multiplex PCR; TCRdb's copy has only in-frame clones and lacks some. V, J and clone size reflect that table, while D and trimming were determined from the DNA. The sample lists more than 400,000 clones; about 90% were seen once. CDR3 length: 19 amino acids. Germline lookup yields CDR1 SGHTA and CDR2 FQGNSA. The J segment lost 1 base and the V segment lost 3 bases, leaving 9 bases of the junction unmatched.

The chain employs TRBV7-2 and TRBJ2-3; 14 nucleotides align to TRBD2. Specimen: PBMCs or T cells enriched from blood (not recorded which). The clonotype comes from a man aged 18 to 35 who had recovered from COVID-19. Here the CDR3 reads CASSFTGTSGRLGTDTQYF. In DNA, the CDR3 is TGTGCCAGCAGCTTCACCGGGACTAGCGGGAGATTGGGCACAGATACGCAGTATTTT.